This T cell receptor (beta chain) was found in a study of T cell repertoires in cytomegalovirus infection. The table lists this clonotype with many counts. TCRdb analysed the reads with MiXCR anew, one entry per CDR3 protein. The table shows 400,000 to 550,000 distinct CDR3 sequences, with roughly 10% occurring only once. Sequenced material: PBMCs. The TCR comes from a human donor in good health (CMV status not recorded). Some clones in this sample may be carry-over from other donors' samples.

The CDR3 region is CASSLGSPLHF. Here the CDR3 DNA reads TGTGCCAGCAGCCTAGGGTCACCCCTCCACTTT. V usage is TRBV7-9 and J usage is TRBJ1-6; D not certain. Germline loops: CDR1 SEHNR, CDR2 FQNEAQ (reference sequence). The V end was cut by 5 bases, the J end by 10 bases, with 6 bases between. The CDR3 has 11 amino acids.